The 28 T cell receptor beta chains below were found in one sample sequenced in a study of T-cell reconstitution after alpha-beta-depleted transplantation in children. Construction of the TCRbeta library involved unique molecular identifiers. TCRdb reanalysed the PCR reads using MiXCR and keeps one entry per CDR3 protein. The profile shows hundreds of thousands of distinct CDR3 sequences, under 20% of them singletons. Material: PBMCs, mostly from graft donor cells, obtained 360 days after TCRalphabeta/CD19-depleted stem cell transplant. These receptors all stem from a male patient aged 2-10 years who had a stem cell transplant for acute lymphoblastic leukemia, so the T cells may come from the graft donor.

The chain employs TRBV12-3 or TRBV12-4 and TRBJ2-2, with 8 bases aligning to TRBD1. The CDR3 is 15 amino acids. V lost 6 bases and J lost 4; bases outside the gene matches: 7. CDR3 in DNA: TGTGCCAGCAGGAATTCAGGGGGCGTCACCGGGGAGCTGTTTTTT. It encodes CASRNSGGVTGELFF.

In its sample, this clonotype was seen a few times. This chain connects TRBV5-5 to TRBJ2-7, with D possibly matching TRBD1 (6 bases). V was pared by 3 bases and J by 0 bases, with 16 bases between. The germline V gene encodes CDR1 SGHKS and CDR2 YYEKEE (reference sequence). The CDR3 has 16 residues. CDR3 in amino acids: CASSSDRTADSYEQYF. CDR3 in DNA: TGTGCCAGCAGCTCTGACAGGACGGCCGACTCCTACGAGCAGTACTTC.

The V gene is TRBV12-5, the J gene TRBJ1-5; D call uncertain. The V gene's germline CDR1 is LGHNT and CDR2 FRNRAP. The CDR3 sequence is 13 residues long. V was trimmed by 2 bases and J by 4 bases, leaving 6 bases between them. In DNA form, the CDR3 reads TGTGCTAGTGGTTTGAGAACTAATCAGCCCCAGCATTTT. It translates to CASGLRTNQPQHF.

CDR3 sequence (DNA): TGCAGCGGTCGACAGGGAGGCACAGATACGCAGTATTTT. Its protein product is CSGRQGGTDTQYF. The rearrangement joins TRBV29-1 to TRBJ2-3; 7 bases match TRBD1. This CDR3 spans 13 amino acids. The V gene end was trimmed by 7 bases and the J gene end by 1 base; junction bases not matched to a gene: 5. CDR1 and CDR2 from the germline V gene are SQVTM and ANQGSEA.

The gene calls are TRBV10-3 and TRBJ1-2, with D possibly matching TRBD1 (5 bases). This CDR3 has 14 amino acids. V lost 3 bases, J lost 1 base, and 9 bases lay in between. Germline loops: CDR1 ENHRY, CDR2 SYGVKD. In DNA, the CDR3 is TGTGCCATCAGTGATAGGGGAAATAACTATGGCTACACCTTC. Amino acids: CAISDRGNNYGYTF.

The CDR3 nucleotides are TGTGCCAGCAGCGTCCGAGACAGGGGCTCCTACAATGAGCAGTTCTTC. Its protein product is CASSVRDRGSYNEQFF. The chain combines TRBV9 with TRBJ2-1, with TRBD1 matching 8 bases. Germline V lookup: CDR1 SGDLS, CDR2 YYNGEE. The CDR3 consists of 16 residues. V was pared by 2 bases and J by 0 bases, with 4 bases of the junction left unmatched.

This sequence joins TRBV27 and TRBJ2-3, with TRBD2 identical over 7 bases. Germline values: CDR1 MNHEY, CDR2 SMNVEV (reference sequence). The CDR3 is 22 amino acids. V lost 4 bases to trimming and J lost 2 bases; unmatched junction nucleotides: 27. In DNA form, the CDR3 reads TGTGCCAGCAGTTATCCGATAGTCCCTGGGACTAACGACCAGAGATTCACAGATACGCAGTATTTT. This gives the protein CASSYPIVPGTNDQRFTDTQYF.

This clonotype was found a few times. V usage is TRBV6-5 and J usage is TRBJ2-5, with a possible D match to TRBD2 (6 bases). The CDR3 has 15 residues. The germline V gene encodes CDR1 MNHEY and CDR2 SVGAGI. The germline V and J ends were trimmed by 4 bases and 4 bases, with 16 bases remaining between them. The CDR3 DNA is TGTGCCAGCAGTTGGACGGGGGATCTGGGAGAGACCCAGTACTTC. It translates to CASSWTGDLGETQYF.

A few counts support this clonotype. As DNA, the CDR3 is TGTGCCAGCTCACCTACGGTCAACTATGGCTACACCTTC. This codes for CASSPTVNYGYTF. This sequence joins TRBV18 and TRBJ1-2; D remains ambiguous. With 3 bases removed from V and 2 bases from J, the gap between germline ends came to 7 bases. The CDR3 contains 13 residues. Looked up from germline, CDR1 is KGHSH and CDR2 is LQKENI.

The V and J genes are TRBV29-1 and TRBJ2-7; D assignment may be TRBD1 or TRBD2 (5 bases each). The germline V gene encodes CDR1 SQVTM and CDR2 ANQGSEA. This CDR3 spans 14 amino acids. V was pared by 4 bases and J by 2 bases, with 15 bases between. CDR3 sequence: CSVGGSLGAYEQYF. CDR3 DNA: TGCAGCGTTGGGGGGTCCTTAGGCGCCTACGAGCAGTACTTC.

The V gene is TRBV3-1, the J gene TRBJ2-5, with 10 bases fitting TRBD2. Germline CDR1 and CDR2: LGHDT and YNNKEL (reference sequence). With V trimmed by 10 bases and J by 5 bases, 13 bases remained unmatched. The length of the CDR3 is 15 residues. The CDR3 sequence: CATSKIAGGGETQYF. In nucleotides, the CDR3 is TGTGCCACCAGTAAAATAGCGGGGGGTGGGGAGACCCAGTACTTC.

The chain couples TRBV20-1 to TRBJ2-1; D might be TRBD1 (7 bases). The CDR3 covers 19 residues. Germline lookup yields CDR1 DFQATT and CDR2 SNEGSKA (reference sequence). Trimming cost V 0 bases and J 5 bases, with 26 bases left between them. CDR3 loop: CSARDRQGGKIFGDNEQFF. CDR3 DNA sequence: TGCAGTGCTAGAGATCGGCAGGGGGGCAAAATTTTTGGAGACAATGAGCAGTTCTTC.

This clonotype showed up just a few times. The rearrangement uses TRBV7-9 and TRBJ2-5, with D tentatively TRBD2 (6 bases). This CDR3 spans 16 amino acids. V lost 2 bases, J lost 5 bases, and 18 bases lay in between. The germline V gene has CDR1 SEHNR and CDR2 FQNEAQ (reference sequence). The chain's CDR3 is CASSLLLGGLGETQYF. CDR3 coding DNA: TGTGCCAGCAGCTTACTATTAGGAGGGTTGGGGGAGACCCAGTACTTC.

This clonotype appeared a few times. The rearrangement links TRBV20-1 to TRBJ1-1; possible D gene TRBD1, 5 bases. Trimming removed 3 bases from V and 0 bases from J, with 11 bases in between. The CDR3 has 14 residues. Germline loops: CDR1 DFQATT, CDR2 SNEGSKA (reference sequence). The CDR3 DNA sequence: TGCAGTGCTAGTCATCAGGGCATGAACACTGAAGCTTTCTTT. Translation gives CSASHQGMNTEAFF.

This clonotype was observed many times. The chain recombines TRBV11-2 with TRBJ2-1, with 10 bases fitting TRBD2. The trim removed 4 bases at V and 7 bases at J, leaving 10 bases unmatched. This CDR3 contains 16 residues. In germline, CDR1 is SGHAT, CDR2 FQNNGV. CDR3 region: CASSSTPGLAANEQFF. CDR3 DNA: TGTGCCAGCAGCTCTACCCCAGGACTAGCGGCTAATGAGCAGTTCTTC.

This clonotype was seen a few times. The chain is built from TRBV7-2 and TRBJ2-3, with D perhaps TRBD2 (6 bases). The CDR3 totals 16 residues. In germline, CDR1 is SGHTA, CDR2 FQGNSA. The V end was cut by 5 bases, the J end by 0 bases, with 15 bases between. The CDR3 nucleotides are TGTGCCAGCAGCGCAGCCGGGACTTCTAGCACAGATACGCAGTATTTT. This translates into CASSAAGTSSTDTQYF. Full variable domain (missing parts from reference TRBV7-2 and TRBJ2-3): GAGVSQSPSNKVTEKGKDVELRCDPISGHTALYWYRQSLGQGLEFLIYFQGNSAPDKSGLPSDRFSAERTGGSVSTLTIQRTQQEDSAVYLCASSAAGTSSTDTQYFGPGTRLTVL.

The V gene is TRBV27, the J gene TRBJ2-1, with D possibly matching TRBD1 (6 bases). V was pared by 3 bases and J by 6 bases, with 12 bases between. The CDR3 length is 14 residues. CDR1 MNHEY and CDR2 SMNVEV come from the germline V gene (reference sequence). The CDR3 sequence is CASSFPGTLNEQFF. The CDR3 DNA follows: TGTGCCAGCAGTTTTCCCGGGACACTCAATGAGCAGTTCTTC.

This clonotype occurred a few times. This chain connects TRBV9 to TRBJ2-4, with TRBD1 matching over 12 bases. Germline CDR1 and CDR2: SGDLS and YYNGEE. This CDR3 has 17 amino acids. Trimming at V came to 4 bases and at J to 6 bases, leaving 11 bases not matched to a gene. CDR3 amino acids: CASSPSPGQGARNIQYF. The CDR3 coding sequence is TGTGCCAGCAGCCCTAGTCCGGGACAGGGGGCGCGAAACATTCAGTACTTC.

In its sample, this clonotype was seen many times. The chain links TRBV29-1 to TRBJ2-7; D gene uncertain. V was shortened by 5 bases and J by 4 bases, with 15 bases between the two germline ends. This CDR3 has 13 amino acids. CDR1 SQVTM and CDR2 ANQGSEA come from the germline V gene. DNA for the CDR3: TGCAGCGTTTTGTTCCAGTTTTCTTACGAGCAGTACTTC. It codes for CSVLFQFSYEQYF.

The table lists this clonotype with a few counts. The V and J genes are TRBV20-1 and TRBJ2-1; 11 nucleotides match TRBD2. J was trimmed by 1 base and V by 4 bases; bases with no gene match: 6. Germline lookup yields CDR1 DFQATT and CDR2 SNEGSKA (reference sequence). The CDR3 covers 16 residues. For the CDR3, the DNA is TGCAGTGCTACTGAGACTAGCGGGGTTTCCTACAATGAGCAGTTCTTC. Translation: CSATETSGVSYNEQFF.

The chain is built from TRBV6-1 and TRBJ2-7, with D perhaps TRBD2 (6 bases). The CDR3 spans 14 residues. The V end lost 8 bases, the J end lost 0 bases, and 14 bases lay between the germline ends. CDR1 and CDR2 (germline): MNHNS, SASEGT. DNA of the CDR3: TGTGCCAGCTTGGCTCTCGGGGGCTCCTACGAGCAGTACTTC. Amino acids: CASLALGGSYEQYF.

There are a few counts of this clonotype. The gene calls are TRBV18 and TRBJ2-1; the D is unclear. Per the germline V gene, CDR1 is KGHSH and CDR2 is LQKENI. Trimming took off 1 base at V and 5 bases at J, with 6 bases between the two ends. The CDR3 sequence is 13 residues long. CDR3 in DNA: TGTGCCAGCTCACCACTTAATAACAATGAGCAGTTCTTC. Translated, it gives CASSPLNNNEQFF. The whole variable domain, filled in from reference TRBV18 and TRBJ2-1, reads NAGVMQNPRHLVRRRGQEARLRCSPMKGHSHVYWYRQLPEEGLKFMVYLQKENIIDESGMPKERFSAEFPKEGPSILRIQQVVRGDSAAYFCASSPLNNNEQFFGPGTRLTVL.

The chain has TRBV7-8 and TRBJ1-2; D is perhaps TRBD1 (5 bases). In germline, CDR1 is SGHVS, CDR2 FQNEAQ. The germline V and J ends were trimmed by 4 bases and 7 bases, with 16 bases remaining between them. The CDR3 runs 14 residues. CDR3 protein: CASSSSRADSGYTF. The CDR3 DNA is TGTGCCAGCAGCTCGAGCCGGGCCGACAGTGGCTACACCTTC. The full variable domain, in which reference TRBV7-8 and TRBJ1-2 provide the parts outside the CDR3, is GAGVSQSPRYKVAKRGQDVALRCDPISGHVSLFWYQQALGQGPEFLTYFQNEAQLDKSGLPSDRFFAERPEGSVSTLKIQRTQQEDSAVYLCASSSSRADSGYTFGSGTRLTVV.

The chain couples TRBV24-1 to TRBJ1-6, with D uncertain. The CDR3 is 15 residues long. V was pared by 4 bases and J by 10 bases, with 16 bases between. Looked up from germline, CDR1 is KGHDR and CDR2 is SFDVKD. In DNA, the CDR3 is TGTGCCACCAGTGAGCGTGACACCAGGAGATCACCCCTCCACTTT. It encodes CATSERDTRRSPLHF.

The V call is TRBV5-1, the J call TRBJ1-1; a possible D gene is TRBD1 (6 bases). V was pared by 4 bases and J by 6 bases, with 13 bases between. Germline V lookup: CDR1 SGHRS, CDR2 YFSETQ. The CDR3 consists of 13 residues. As DNA, the CDR3 is TGCGCCAGCAGCCCCCTTGGGGGGCCTGAAGCTTTCTTT. Translation: CASSPLGGPEAFF.

This clonotype came up many times. The chain links TRBV11-2 to TRBJ1-1; 7 nucleotides match TRBD1. There are 14 residues in the CDR3. Germline V CDR1 and CDR2: SGHAT, FQNNGV. The J segment lost 4 bases and the V segment lost 2 bases, leaving 4 bases of the junction unmatched. This CDR3 reads CASSLKGAGTEAFF. For the CDR3, the DNA is TGTGCCAGCAGCTTAAAGGGGGCAGGCACTGAAGCTTTCTTT.

This clonotype was recorded a few times. The genes are TRBV5-1 and TRBJ1-4; D perhaps matches TRBD1 (6 bases). The germline V and J ends were trimmed by 2 bases and 0 bases, with 11 bases remaining between them. Germline values: CDR1 SGHRS, CDR2 YFSETQ. This CDR3 is 16 amino acids long. In DNA, the CDR3 is TGCGCCAGCAGCTTAGGGGGACATGCAACTAATGAAAAACTGTTTTTT. This translates into CASSLGGHATNEKLFF.

This clonotype showed up just a few times. The V gene is TRBV2, the J gene TRBJ2-3; 12 bases align to TRBD1. Trimming took 6 bases from V and 0 from J; bases not matched to a gene: 1. The V gene's germline CDR1 is SNHLY and CDR2 FYNNEI. This CDR3 spans 15 amino acids. The CDR3 coding sequence is TGTGCCAGCAGGGGACAGGGGGCAAGCACAGATACGCAGTATTTT. This codes for CASRGQGASTDTQYF.